The 15 T cell receptor beta chains below come from one sample, sequenced in a study of blood T cells in healthy people across ages. Sample-barcoded 5' priming and a J-beta primer mix drove a second PCR of 7 to 11 cycles. TCRdb re-derived calls from the 5' RACE reads in MiXCR, one entry per CDR3 protein. Of 780,000 or so distinct CDR3 sequences in the sample, 50% to 65% were seen once. The sample comprised blood. The receptor set was obtained from a man older than 75 in good health.

The chain employs TRBV15 and TRBJ1-5, with D uncertain. CDR1 is LNHNV, CDR2 YYDKDF, per germline (reference sequence). This CDR3 is 13 amino acids long. V was pared by 5 bases and J by 7 bases, with 12 bases between. The CDR3 DNA sequence: TGTGCCACCAGCCCAGAGGTTGCCCAGCCCCAGCATTTT. Protein: CATSPEVAQPQHF.

This chain links TRBV7-6 with TRBJ2-5; TRBD2 agrees at 9 bases. This CDR3 region has 16 residues. Germline CDR1 reads SGHVS; CDR2 reads FNYEAQ. The junction had 7 bases not matched to a gene; V was cut back by 1 base and J by 4 bases. As DNA, the CDR3 is TGTGCCAGCAGCTTAGGGTTAGCGGGAGTCGGAGAGACCCAGTACTTC. Protein product: CASSLGLAGVGETQYF.

CDR3 bases: TGTGCCAGCAGTTGGGGGGCAGGCTACGAGCAGTTCTTC. Protein product: CASSWGAGYEQFF. The chain employs TRBV6-5 and TRBJ2-1; perhaps D is TRBD1 or TRBD2 (6 bases each). This CDR3 region has 13 residues. CDR1 is MNHEY and CDR2 is SVGAGI in the germline V gene. V lost 4 bases and J lost 10, with 14 bases in between.

The chain recombines TRBV20-1 with TRBJ2-3; 9 bases match TRBD2. Per the germline V gene, CDR1 is DFQATT and CDR2 is SNEGSKA (reference sequence). This CDR3 is built from 13 residues. CDR3 nucleotides: TGCAGCCGGGTAGCGGGAGCGACAGATACGCAGTATTTT. This translates into CSRVAGATDTQYF.

The chain employs TRBV25-1 and TRBJ1-4, with 7 bases that match TRBD1. This CDR3 spans 15 amino acids. J was trimmed by 3 bases and V by 6 bases; bases with no gene match: 7. Germline values: CDR1 MGHDK, CDR2 SYGVNS. This CDR3 is CASSDGQVANEKLFF. The CDR3, as DNA: TGTGCCAGCAGCGACGGACAGGTCGCTAATGAAAAACTGTTTTTT.

The chain recombines TRBV30 with TRBJ2-3, with D perhaps matching TRBD2 (5 bases). This CDR3 has 13 residues. V lost 0 bases and J 14 bases, leaving 18 bases between the germline ends. The germline gives CDR1 GTSNPN, CDR2 SVGIG (reference sequence). CDR3 DNA: TGTGCCTGGAGTGTACTGGGAAGCGGAGACGCGTATTTT. Residues: CAWSVLGSGDAYF.

DNA for the CDR3: TGTGCCAGCAGCAAAGGATCCCCCGGCGGGAGGGCCGAGATAGCGTATTTT. Its protein is CASSKGSPGGRAEIAYF. J is TRBJ2-3 and V is TRBV21-1; the table's D call of TRBD2 was not tested on the DNA. TRBV21-1 is noted as a pseudogene. CDR3 length: 17 residues.

In nucleotides, the CDR3 is TGCGCCAGCAGCTTGGTTGCCGGGGGGATCTCCTACAATGAGCAGTTCTTC. This codes for CASSLVAGGISYNEQFF. The chain links TRBV5-1 to TRBJ2-1, with 7 bases matching TRBD2. The CDR3 loop spans 17 amino acids. Unmatched junction bases numbered 6, after V lost 0 bases and J lost 0 bases. Looked up from germline, CDR1 is SGHRS and CDR2 is YFSETQ.

The chain joins TRBV21-1 to TRBJ2-7; the listed D gene, TRBD1, was not tested against the DNA. TRBV21-1 is a recognized pseudogene. This CDR3 has 16 amino acids. CDR3 region: CASSKTNGDRVYEQYF. The CDR3 region has the DNA TGTGCCAGCAGCAAAACTAACGGGGACAGGGTGTACGAGCAGTACTTC.

The chain links TRBV28 to TRBJ2-5; D assignment may be TRBD1 or TRBD2 (5 bases each). The V gene lost 4 bases and the J gene lost 4 bases, with 19 bases spanning the gap. Per germline, CDR1 MDHEN and CDR2 SYDVKM. The CDR3 loop spans 16 amino acids. The CDR3 nucleotides are TGTGCCAGCAGTTCGGATGACGGGACGTCAAGAGAGACCCAGTACTTC. Translated, it gives CASSSDDGTSRETQYF.

As to this clonotype: One end of the junction does not line up with germline, which may come from a read error. V usage is TRBV29-1 and J usage is TRBJ2-7, with D tentatively TRBD1 (5 bases). This CDR3 is 11 amino acids long. Germline V gives CDR1 SQVTM, CDR2 ANQGSEA. The chain's CDR3 is CNVGQAYEQYF. The DNA for the CDR3 is TGCAACGTTGGACAAGCCTACGAGCAGTACTTC.

The rearrangement uses TRBV13 and TRBJ2-7, with TRBD1 identical over 8 bases. Trimming cost V 5 bases and J 7 bases; bases outside gene matches: 16. Germline-derived CDR1 and CDR2 are PRHDT and FYEKMQ (reference sequence). CDR3 length equals 16 residues. The CDR3 DNA sequence: TGTGCCAGCAGCCCGCCAAGGCAGGGGGCGTACAATGAGCAGTACTTC. Residues: CASSPPRQGAYNEQYF.

This clonotype was seen a handful of times. The V gene is TRBV28, the J gene TRBJ2-7; D is undetermined. V dropped 5 bases and J dropped 0 bases, with 11 bases sitting between them. The length of the CDR3 is 14 residues. CDR1 is MDHEN, CDR2 SYDVKM, per germline. CDR3 DNA sequence: TGTGCCAGCAGTAAAACCAGACTCTCCTACGAGCAGTACTTC. Protein product: CASSKTRLSYEQYF.

This clonotype was counted ten times or more. The V call is TRBV29-1, the J call TRBJ2-7; D is perhaps TRBD1 or TRBD2 (5 bases each). With 7 bases removed from V and 3 bases from J, the gap between germline ends came to 16 bases. The CDR3 covers 13 residues. Germline lookup yields CDR1 SQVTM and CDR2 ANQGSEA. The CDR3 bases are TGCAGCGCCCGGTGGGGGAAGGGCTACGAGCAGTACTTC. Translation gives CSARWGKGYEQYF.

J is TRBJ2-1 and V is TRBV20-1, with D unresolved. The CDR3 spans 16 residues. Germline assignment: CDR1 DFQATT and CDR2 SNEGSKA (reference sequence). V was trimmed by 3 bases and J by 1 base, leaving 16 bases between them. DNA of the CDR3: TGCAGTGCTAGCCTAAAAAGGGCAGTATCCTACAATGAGCAGTTCTTC. It translates to CSASLKRAVSYNEQFF.